This T cell receptor beta chain was recorded in a study of Ad26.COV2.S vaccination and SARS-CoV-2 variants. Points from the study as a whole: The TCR breadth and depth analyses may have produced an underestimate of total T cell responses. Among vaccine recipients, spike-specific TCR breadth exceeded that of placebo recipients. Reported findings describe substantial breadth in spike-specific CD8+ and CD4+ T cell responses following vaccination.

Specified treatment: over 15 received Ad26.COV2.S at low or high dose, single or two shots; roughly 5 received placebo; per-sample allocation not given. Day 63 after the first vaccine or placebo injection was the time point for sampling. A remark on this clone: Its cognate antigen is unknown.

CDR1 and CDR2 (germline): LNHDA, SQIVND (reference sequence). This CDR3 is 12 amino acids long. Trimming at V came to 10 bases and at J to 8 bases, leaving 6 bases not matched to a gene. Generated by immunoSEQ multiplex PCR, the TCRdb table keeps only in-frame clones and is missing some. The repertoire holds about 330,000 clones, with about nine tenths as singletons. The clonotype was recovered from a person between 18 and 65 years old who received the Ad26.COV2.S COVID-19 vaccine or a placebo. This chain uses TRBV19 with TRBJ1-1; 11 positions agree with TRBD1. Sequenced here: peripheral blood, sampled in a trial of Ad26.COV2.S vaccine versus placebo. The CDR3 is CATWDRGAEAFF. CDR3 DNA: TGTGCCACGTGGGACAGGGGGGCCGAAGCTTTCTTT.